The 32 T cell receptor beta chains listed next were all sequenced from one sample in a study of T cells after posttransplantation cyclophosphamide. Libraries were prepared by immunoSEQ multiplex PCR; TCRdb keeps only in-frame clonotypes and omits some of them. This sample carries roughly 9,900 clones and no singletons, and roughly 14% goes to the top ten. Treatment was busulfan-fludarabine conditioning, a marrow graft, and cyclophosphamide on days +3 and +4. This specimen was PBMCs, taken after allogeneic stem cell transplant with posttransplant cyclophosphamide. Every receptor here comes from a female patient aged 40 to 50 who received an allogeneic stem cell transplant from a related donor, was CMV-positive, and had no GVHD. Part of the T cell pool may stem from the graft donor.

This clone was counted at least ten times. The J gene is TRBJ1-1, the V gene TRBV19, with D maybe TRBD1 (5 bases). The CDR3 contains 14 residues. Germline CDR1 is LNHDA and CDR2 is SQIVND (reference sequence). Deletions cut 9 bases from V and 1 base from J, with 15 bases between. The CDR3 is CASGPGGSNTEAFF. The CDR3 nucleotides are TGTGCCAGCGGACCGGGGGGTTCGAACACTGAAGCTTTCTTT.

This clone came up many times. This chain connects TRBV19 to TRBJ2-5; 11 nucleotides align to TRBD2. This CDR3 contains 15 residues. V was pared by 2 bases and J by 4 bases, with 3 bases of the junction left unmatched. CDR1 and CDR2 from the germline V gene are LNHDA and SQIVND (reference sequence). This chain's CDR3 is CASSILTSGGETQYF. The CDR3 DNA reads as TGTGCCAGTAGTATACTTACTAGCGGGGGAGAGACCCAGTACTTC.

This clone was recorded at least ten times. The V call is TRBV10-3, the J call TRBJ2-1; 8 nucleotides match TRBD2. CDR1 and CDR2 (germline): ENHRY, SYGVKD. The trim removed 2 bases at V and 0 bases at J, leaving 3 bases unmatched. The CDR3 is 16 residues long. CDR3 in DNA: TGTGCCATCAGTGAGACTAGCGGAACCTCCTACAATGAGCAGTTCTTC. This sequence encodes CAISETSGTSYNEQFF.

This clone has at least ten counts. The chain is built from TRBV6-8 and TRBJ2-7; 9 bases line up with TRBD1. Trimming at V came to 5 bases and at J to 4 bases, leaving 18 bases not matched to a gene. CDR3 length equals 18 residues. CDR1 is MNHGY and CDR2 is SAAAGT in the germline V gene. Here the CDR3 DNA reads TGTGCCAGCAGTGTATTCGGACAGGGGAGCTTAGGCCAATACGAGCAGTACTTC. Translation gives CASSVFGQGSLGQYEQYF.

This clone was counted ten times or more. The chain recombines TRBV9 with TRBJ2-2; D perhaps matches TRBD2 (5 bases). The CDR3 is 16 amino acids. Trimming shortened V by 1 base and J by 7 bases, and 17 bases separated the two germline ends. Germline-derived CDR1 and CDR2 are SGDLS and YYNGEE. CDR3 protein: CASSVFGRGMGGELFF. The CDR3 DNA follows: TGTGCCAGCAGCGTATTCGGACGAGGGATGGGCGGGGAGCTGTTTTTT.

This clone was counted many times. This chain links TRBV6-5 with TRBJ1-1; 10 bases agree with TRBD1. Germline values: CDR1 MNHEY, CDR2 SVGAGI. This CDR3 comprises 15 residues. The trim removed 7 bases at V and 3 bases at J, leaving 8 bases unmatched. CDR3 amino acids: CASTRSGTGDTEAFF. In DNA form, the CDR3 reads TGTGCCAGCACCCGTTCCGGGACAGGGGACACTGAAGCTTTCTTT.

The table lists this clone with many counts. The chain employs TRBV4-1 and TRBJ2-3; a weak D match, TRBD2 (6 bases). Germline CDR1 reads MGHRA; CDR2 reads YSYEKL. With 0 bases removed from V and 5 bases from J, the gap between germline ends came to 15 bases. There are 16 residues in the CDR3. CDR3 region: CASSQERSYGGDTQYF. CDR3 DNA sequence: TGCGCCAGCAGCCAAGAACGTTCTTACGGGGGAGATACGCAGTATTTT.

Ten or more counts support this clone. This chain connects TRBV19 to TRBJ1-2; D call uncertain. Germline CDR1 is LNHDA and CDR2 is SQIVND (reference sequence). V was shortened by 10 bases and J by 7 bases, with 13 bases between the two germline ends. The CDR3 has 11 amino acids. The CDR3 loop is CATLNPGGYTF. The CDR3 DNA reads as TGTGCCACCCTTAACCCGGGTGGCTACACCTTC.

In this sample, this clone turned up many times. Here the CDR3 DNA reads TGTGCCAGCAGTTACATGGGGGCTTCCTACGAGCAGTACTTC. This codes for CASSYMGASYEQYF. The genes are TRBV6-6 and TRBJ2-7; possible D gene TRBD1, 6 bases. The germline V gene encodes CDR1 MNHNY and CDR2 SVGAGI (reference sequence). With 2 bases removed from V and 1 base from J, the gap between germline ends came to 9 bases. The CDR3 runs to 14 residues.

This clone was seen repeatedly, ten times or more. Within the sample, other DNA sequences also encode this same CDR3. The J gene is TRBJ2-1, the V gene TRBV7-9, with TRBD2 matching 13 bases. The V gene end was trimmed by 5 bases and the J gene end by 6 bases; junction bases not matched to a gene: 7. The CDR3 contains 16 residues. The germline V gene encodes CDR1 SEHNR and CDR2 FQNEAQ (reference sequence). This CDR3 reads CASSGTGTSGANEQFF. The CDR3 coding sequence is TGTGCCAGCAGCGGTACCGGGACTAGCGGGGCCAATGAGCAGTTCTTC.

At least ten counts were recorded for this clone. The chain carries TRBV4-2 and TRBJ2-1; 9 bases map to TRBD2. J gave up 7 bases and V 0 bases, and 7 bases lay outside the gene matches. This CDR3 comprises 16 residues. Germline CDR1 is LGHNA and CDR2 is YNFKEQ. The CDR3 loop is CASSQDLAGGRNEQFF. The DNA of the CDR3 is TGTGCCAGCAGCCAAGATCTGGCGGGGGGGCGAAATGAGCAGTTCTTC.

This clone was picked up many times. The junction departs from germline at one end; a sequencing error may be responsible. The chain recombines TRBV5-6 with TRBJ2-7; D might be TRBD1 (5 bases). From germline, CDR1 is SGHDT and CDR2 YYEEEE. CDR3 length: 12 amino acids. CDR3 protein: CASSLANGHQHF. The CDR3 region has the DNA TGTGCCAGCAGCTTGGCCAATGGACATCAACACTTC.

This clone was recorded many times. J is TRBJ1-1 and V is TRBV6-1; D is perhaps TRBD1 (6 bases). Per the germline V gene, CDR1 is MNHNS and CDR2 is SASEGT. The CDR3 runs 14 residues. Trimming took 6 bases from V and 4 from J, leaving 15 bases between them. The CDR3 is CASSIQGLGTEAFF. Written as DNA, the CDR3 is TGTGCCAGCAGCATACAGGGCCTGGGCACTGAAGCTTTCTTT.

This clone was counted many times. V gene TRBV9 combines with J gene TRBJ2-5, with 9 bases matching TRBD2. This CDR3 comprises 16 residues. With 0 bases clipped from V and 4 bases from J, the junction kept 7 bases outside the gene matches. The germline V gene encodes CDR1 SGDLS and CDR2 YYNGEE. DNA for the CDR3: TGTGCCAGCAGCGTAGAGGGTAGCGGGGGACCAGAGACCCAGTACTTC. Translated: CASSVEGSGGPETQYF.

This clone was seen at least ten times. The chain employs TRBV28 and TRBJ2-7; weak D call: TRBD2 (6 bases). The CDR3 is made up of 12 amino acids. Germline lookup yields CDR1 MDHEN and CDR2 SYDVKM. V was cut by 5 bases and J by 4 bases, with 9 bases left in between. The CDR3 protein is CASSVGRYEQYF. CDR3 bases: TGTGCCAGCAGTGTAGGGAGGTACGAGCAGTACTTC.

This clone was seen repeatedly, ten times or more. V is TRBV7-3 and J is TRBJ2-4; D might be TRBD1 (6 bases). V was shortened by 0 bases and J by 8 bases, with 14 bases between the two germline ends. This CDR3 has 15 amino acids. Looked up from germline, CDR1 is SGHTA and CDR2 is FQGTGA. The CDR3 is CASSLTVDRQDIQYF. DNA of the CDR3: TGTGCCAGCAGCTTAACGGTCGACAGGCAGGACATTCAGTACTTC.

This clone was seen ten or more times. The chain is built from TRBV6-5 and TRBJ1-1, with D possibly being TRBD1 (6 bases). Trimming cost V 5 bases and J 6 bases, with 16 bases left between them. Germline-derived CDR1 and CDR2 are MNHEY and SVGAGI. The CDR3 spans 14 residues. DNA for the CDR3: TGTGCCAGCAGTCTGCCGGGGACAAACTCTGAAGCTTTCTTT. Translating it yields CASSLPGTNSEAFF.

This clone was observed many times. The chain carries TRBV5-1 and TRBJ1-3; a weak D match, TRBD1 (6 bases). The V and J ends lost 1 base and 0 bases respectively, with 17 bases between them. Germline V gene lookup returns CDR1 SGHRS and CDR2 YFSETQ. The CDR3 consists of 18 residues. This chain's CDR3 is CASSLYSGHTSSGNTIYF. In nucleotides, the CDR3 is TGCGCCAGCAGCTTGTATTCGGGACATACGAGCTCTGGAAACACCATATATTTT.

This clone has at least ten counts. This chain links TRBV9 with TRBJ2-7; the D gene is possibly TRBD1 (6 bases). This CDR3 has 15 amino acids. CDR1 and CDR2 (germline): SGDLS, YYNGEE. V was shortened by 0 bases and J by 0 bases, with 10 bases between the two germline ends. CDR3 region: CASSVAGVSSYEQYF. Written as DNA, the CDR3 is TGTGCCAGCAGCGTAGCAGGGGTGAGCTCCTACGAGCAGTACTTC.

In its sample, this clone was seen many times. The chain joins TRBV6-1 to TRBJ2-3; 10 positions agree with TRBD2. The CDR3 sequence is 16 residues long. V trimming: 4 bases; J trimming: 6 bases; junction bases outside the gene matches: 10. Germline values: CDR1 MNHNS, CDR2 SASEGT. The DNA of the CDR3 is TGTGCCAGCAGTGCCCCTAGCGGGGGTGTGCAGGATACGCAGTATTTT. Its translation is CASSAPSGGVQDTQYF.

This clone was counted many times. The rearrangement joins TRBV20-1 to TRBJ1-4, with D hard to call. CDR1 DFQATT and CDR2 SNEGSKA come from the germline V gene (reference sequence). This CDR3 is built from 11 residues. The V and J ends lost 5 bases and 7 bases respectively, with 8 bases between them. The CDR3 nucleotides read TGCAGTGCTTTTCTCGGTGAAAAACTGTTTTTT. Translating it yields CSAFLGEKLFF.

In this sample, this clone turned up many times. The chain uses TRBV6-5 and TRBJ1-6; no clear D gene. The CDR3 is made up of 13 amino acids. Trimming left V 8 bases short and J 8 bases short, with 13 bases between. The germline gives CDR1 MNHEY, CDR2 SVGAGI. The CDR3 DNA sequence: TGTGCCAGCCGAGGGAGAATTGATTCACCCCTCCACTTT. Translation gives CASRGRIDSPLHF.

This clone was counted many times. The same CDR3 can be traced to other DNA sequences in this sample. The V call is TRBV15, the J call TRBJ1-3; D ambiguous. Germline V gene sequence: CDR1 LNHNV, CDR2 YYDKDF (reference sequence). The V end was cut by 0 bases, the J end by 2 bases, with 8 bases between. The CDR3 is 15 amino acids. The CDR3 here is CATSRDKTTGNTIYF. CDR3 bases: TGTGCCACCAGCAGAGACAAAACAACTGGAAACACCATATATTTT.

This clone has at least ten counts. This rearrangement joins TRBV19 to TRBJ1-3, with D tentatively TRBD1 (5 bases). Trimming took 3 bases from V and 2 from J, leaving 17 bases between them. This CDR3 region has 17 residues. The germline V gene has CDR1 LNHDA and CDR2 SQIVND (reference sequence). CDR3 residues: CASSIDTGYPPGNTIYF. In DNA form, the CDR3 reads TGTGCCAGTAGTATTGACACAGGCTATCCCCCTGGAAACACCATATATTTT.

The table lists this clone with many counts. The chain uses TRBV7-9 and TRBJ1-2; a possible D gene is TRBD1 (6 bases). The V gene's germline CDR1 is SEHNR and CDR2 FQNEAQ (reference sequence). This CDR3 region has 14 residues. Trimming pared 4 bases from V and 2 bases from J, leaving 11 bases between. Written as DNA, the CDR3 is TGTGCCAGCAGCTCTTGGACAGAAAACTATGGCTACACCTTC. Translating gives CASSSWTENYGYTF.

This clone has ten or more counts. The chain recombines TRBV4-1 with TRBJ1-5, with a tentative D call TRBD1 (6 bases). This CDR3 is 14 amino acids long. Trimming cost V 0 bases and J 7 bases, with 10 bases left between them. Germline V CDR1 and CDR2: MGHRA, YSYEKL. The CDR3 spells CASSQEHRGQPQHF. In DNA form, the CDR3 reads TGCGCCAGCAGCCAAGAGCATAGGGGGCAGCCCCAGCATTTT.

This clone was recorded many times. The chain has TRBV13 and TRBJ1-2; D ambiguous. The CDR3 is 13 amino acids. The germline V gene has CDR1 PRHDT and CDR2 FYEKMQ (reference sequence). Trimming left V 2 bases short and J 5 bases short, with 9 bases between. CDR3 sequence: CASSLPVGYGYTF. Here the CDR3 DNA reads TGTGCCAGCAGCTTACCGGTCGGGTATGGCTACACCTTC.

In this sample, this clone turned up many times. V and J are TRBV28 and TRBJ1-4; D is perhaps TRBD1 (5 bases). CDR3 size: 16 residues. The germline V gene encodes CDR1 MDHEN and CDR2 SYDVKM. The germline V and J ends were trimmed by 2 bases and 0 bases, with 10 bases remaining between them. The CDR3 here is CASSLTGSATNEKLFF. DNA of the CDR3: TGTGCCAGCAGTTTAACAGGATCTGCAACTAATGAAAAACTGTTTTTT.

Many counts were recorded for this clone. The genes are TRBV5-3 and TRBJ1-2, with TRBD1 matching 7 bases. TRBV5-3 is designated an ORF whose function remains uncertain. The CDR3 covers 14 residues. The J segment lost 0 bases and the V segment lost 5 bases, leaving 4 bases of the junction unmatched. CDR3 amino acids: CARRYDRANYGYTF. CDR3 bases: TGTGCCAGAAGATACGACAGGGCTAACTATGGCTACACCTTC.

This clone has at least ten counts. The chain joins TRBV4-1 to TRBJ1-1; TRBD1 agrees at 7 bases. CDR1 and CDR2 from the germline V gene are MGHRA and YSYEKL. Trimming at V came to 9 bases and at J to 8 bases, leaving 9 bases not matched to a gene. CDR3 length: 12 amino acids. The CDR3 sequence is CASTGQVKEAFF. The CDR3 DNA reads TGCGCCAGTACCGGACAGGTGAAAGAAGCTTTCTTT.

This clone appeared many times. The chain recombines TRBV11-2 with TRBJ2-1, with D maybe TRBD2 (5 bases). The germline CDR1 and CDR2 sequences are SGHAT and FQNNGV. V dropped 1 base and J dropped 9 bases, with 7 bases sitting between them. This CDR3 region has 12 residues. The CDR3 loop reads CASSLVRGEQFF. In DNA, the CDR3 is TGTGCCAGCAGCTTAGTTCGGGGTGAGCAGTTCTTC.

This clone was seen ten or more times. The chain has TRBV19 and TRBJ1-5; 7 positions match TRBD1. Losses at the gene ends were 6 bases for V and 0 bases for J; bases not matched to a gene: 5. CDR3 length: 15 amino acids. The germline V gene has CDR1 LNHDA and CDR2 SQIVND (reference sequence). CDR3 nucleotide sequence: TGTGCCAGTAGCGTACAGGGGAATAGCAATCAGCCCCAGCATTTT. Protein: CASSVQGNSNQPQHF.